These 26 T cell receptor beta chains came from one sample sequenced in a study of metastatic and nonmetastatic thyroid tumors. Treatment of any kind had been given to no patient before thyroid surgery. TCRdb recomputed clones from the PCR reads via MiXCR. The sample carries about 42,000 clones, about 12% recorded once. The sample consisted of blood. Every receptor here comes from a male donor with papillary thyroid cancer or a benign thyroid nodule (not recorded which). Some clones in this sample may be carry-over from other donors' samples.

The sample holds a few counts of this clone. The CDR3 bases are TGTGCCAGCAGCTCTTACAGGGCCCCGTCTCTGAAGGCCGGGGAGCTGTTTTTT. Residues: CASSSYRAPSLKAGELFF. The rearrangement uses TRBV3-1 and TRBJ2-2; maybe TRBD1 (6 bases). CDR1 and CDR2 (germline): LGHDT, YNNKEL (reference sequence). This CDR3 contains 18 residues. V was pared by 5 bases and J by 6 bases, with 25 bases between.

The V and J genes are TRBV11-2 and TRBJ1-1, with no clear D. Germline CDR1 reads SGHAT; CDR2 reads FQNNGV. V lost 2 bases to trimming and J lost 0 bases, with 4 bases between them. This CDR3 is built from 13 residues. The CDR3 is CASSLIVNTEAFF. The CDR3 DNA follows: TGTGCCAGCAGCTTAATTGTGAACACTGAAGCTTTCTTT.

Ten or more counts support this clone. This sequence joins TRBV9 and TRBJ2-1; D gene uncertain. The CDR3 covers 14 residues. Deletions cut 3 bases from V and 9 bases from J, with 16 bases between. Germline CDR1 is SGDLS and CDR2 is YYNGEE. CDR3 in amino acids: CASSGALLGGEQFF. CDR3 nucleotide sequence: TGTGCCAGCAGCGGGGCACTCCTTGGCGGTGAGCAGTTCTTC.

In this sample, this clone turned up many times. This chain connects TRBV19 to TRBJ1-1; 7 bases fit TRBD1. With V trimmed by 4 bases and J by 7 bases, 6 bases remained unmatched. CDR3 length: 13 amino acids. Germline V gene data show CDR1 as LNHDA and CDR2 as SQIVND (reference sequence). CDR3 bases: TGTGCCAGTAGTACCCCGGGACAGCTTGAAGCTTTCTTT. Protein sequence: CASSTPGQLEAFF.

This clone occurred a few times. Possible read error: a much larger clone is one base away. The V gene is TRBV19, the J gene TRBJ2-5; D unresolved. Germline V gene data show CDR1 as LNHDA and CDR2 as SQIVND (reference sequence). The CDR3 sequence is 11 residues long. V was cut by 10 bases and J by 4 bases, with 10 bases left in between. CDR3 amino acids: CATRMGETQYF. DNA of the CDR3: TGTGCCACCAGGATGGGAGAGACCCAGTACTTC. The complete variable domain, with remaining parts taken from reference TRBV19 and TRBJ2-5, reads DGGITQSPKYLFRKEGQNVTLSCEQNLNHDAMYWYRQDPGQGLRLIYYSQIVNDFQKGDIAEGYSVSREKKESFPLTVTSAQKNPTAFYLCATRMGETQYFGPGTRLLVL.

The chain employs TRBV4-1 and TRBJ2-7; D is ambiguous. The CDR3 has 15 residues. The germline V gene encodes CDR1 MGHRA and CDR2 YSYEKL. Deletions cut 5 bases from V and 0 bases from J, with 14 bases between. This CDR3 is CASSVRTGSSYEQYF. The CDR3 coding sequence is TGCGCCAGCAGCGTTCGAACCGGGTCCTCCTACGAGCAGTACTTC.

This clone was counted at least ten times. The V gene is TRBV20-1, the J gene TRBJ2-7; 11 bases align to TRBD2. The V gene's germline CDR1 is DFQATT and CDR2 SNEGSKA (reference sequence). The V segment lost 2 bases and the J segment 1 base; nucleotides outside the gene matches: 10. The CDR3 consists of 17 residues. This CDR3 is CSARFDLGTSGSYEQYF. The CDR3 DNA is TGCAGTGCTAGATTCGATTTAGGGACTAGCGGATCCTACGAGCAGTACTTC.

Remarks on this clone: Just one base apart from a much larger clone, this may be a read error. The DNA for the CDR3 is TGTGCCAGCAGCCGATTCCTGGACAGGGGGCTGGGCTACACCTTC. It codes for CASSRFLDRGLGYTF. The chain recombines TRBV3-1 with TRBJ1-2; TRBD1 agrees at 11 bases. Germline CDR1 LGHDT, CDR2 YNNKEL (reference sequence). The CDR3 has 15 amino acids. V gave up 4 bases and J gave up 8 bases; unmatched junction bases: 9. Full variable domain (remainder filled in from reference TRBV3-1 and TRBJ1-2): DTAVSQTPKYLVTQMGNDKSIKCEQNLGHDTMYWYKQDSKKFLKIMFSYNNKELIINETVPNRFSPKSPDKAHLNLHINSLELGDSAVYFCASSRFLDRGLGYTFGSGTRLTVV.

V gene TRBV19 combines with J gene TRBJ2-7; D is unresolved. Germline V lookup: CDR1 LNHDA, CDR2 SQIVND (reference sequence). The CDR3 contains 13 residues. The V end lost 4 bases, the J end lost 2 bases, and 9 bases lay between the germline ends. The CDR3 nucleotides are TGTGCCAGTAGTAGAGACGAAACCTACGAGCAGTACTTC. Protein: CASSRDETYEQYF.

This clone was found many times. The CDR3 nucleotides read TGTGCCAGCAGTTTGGGGGGCGGCTACACCTTC. As protein: CASSLGGGYTF. This chain links TRBV12-3 or TRBV12-4 with TRBJ1-2; a weak D match, TRBD1 (6 bases). This CDR3 contains 11 residues. Trimming pared 3 bases from V and 8 bases from J, leaving 7 bases between.

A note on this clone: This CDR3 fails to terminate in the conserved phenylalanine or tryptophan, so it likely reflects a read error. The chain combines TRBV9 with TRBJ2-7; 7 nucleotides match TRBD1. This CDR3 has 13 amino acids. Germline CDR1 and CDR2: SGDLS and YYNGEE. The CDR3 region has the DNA TGCGCCAGCAGCACCCAGACAGGGTCCGAGCAGTACTCC. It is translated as CASSTQTGSEQYS.

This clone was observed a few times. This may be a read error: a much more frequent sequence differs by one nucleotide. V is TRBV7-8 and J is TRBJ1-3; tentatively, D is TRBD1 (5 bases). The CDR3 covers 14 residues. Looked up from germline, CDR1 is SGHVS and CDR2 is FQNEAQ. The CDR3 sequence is CASSLGSGGNAIYF. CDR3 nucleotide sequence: TGTGCCAGCAGCTTAGGATCGGGGGGAAACGCCATATATTTT.

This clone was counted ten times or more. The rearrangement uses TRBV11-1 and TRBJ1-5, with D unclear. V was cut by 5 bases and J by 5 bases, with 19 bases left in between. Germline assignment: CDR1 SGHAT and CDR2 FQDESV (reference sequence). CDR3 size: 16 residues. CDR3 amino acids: CASSPAPAGRHQPQHF. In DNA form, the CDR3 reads TGTGCCAGCAGCCCCGCCCCGGCAGGCCGACATCAGCCCCAGCATTTT.

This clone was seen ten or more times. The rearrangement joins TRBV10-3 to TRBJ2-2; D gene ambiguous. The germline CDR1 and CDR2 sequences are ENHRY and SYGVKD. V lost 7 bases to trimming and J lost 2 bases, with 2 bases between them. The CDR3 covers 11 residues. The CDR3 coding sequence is TGTGCCATCACAAACACCGGGGAGCTGTTTTTT. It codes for CAITNTGELFF.

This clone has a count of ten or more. The CDR3 DNA sequence: TGTGCCAGCAGTTTCAGCGGGAATCGGGCAGATACGCAGTATTTT. Its protein is CASSFSGNRADTQYF. The chain recombines TRBV12-3 or TRBV12-4 with TRBJ2-3, with TRBD2 identical over 7 bases. The CDR3 has 15 amino acids. Germline trimming cut 3 bases from V and 4 bases from J; bases unmatched to any gene: 7.

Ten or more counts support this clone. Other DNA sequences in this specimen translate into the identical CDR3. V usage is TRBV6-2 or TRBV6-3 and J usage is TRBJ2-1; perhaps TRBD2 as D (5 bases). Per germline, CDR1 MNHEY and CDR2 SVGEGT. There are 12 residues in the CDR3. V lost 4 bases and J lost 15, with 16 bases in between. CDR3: CASSSTRAPWFF. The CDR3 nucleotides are TGTGCCAGCAGTTCCACGAGGGCCCCGTGGTTCTTC.

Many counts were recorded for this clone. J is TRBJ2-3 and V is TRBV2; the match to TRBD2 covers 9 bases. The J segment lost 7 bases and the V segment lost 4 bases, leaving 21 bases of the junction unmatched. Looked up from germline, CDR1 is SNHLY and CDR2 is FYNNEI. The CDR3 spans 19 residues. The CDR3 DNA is TGTGCCAGCAGTGTCCATTTTTCTCTCGGGCAGCGGGAGGACTATACGCAGTATTTT. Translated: CASSVHFSLGQREDYTQYF.

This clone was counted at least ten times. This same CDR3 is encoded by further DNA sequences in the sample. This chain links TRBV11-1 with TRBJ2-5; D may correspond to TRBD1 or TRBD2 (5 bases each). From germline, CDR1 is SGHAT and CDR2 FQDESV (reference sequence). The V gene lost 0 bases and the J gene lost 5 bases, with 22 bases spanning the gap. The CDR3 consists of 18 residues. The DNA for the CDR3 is TGTGCCAGCAGCTTAGCGATCCCGGGACGGAATCCTTTGGAGACCCAGTACTTC. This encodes CASSLAIPGRNPLETQYF.

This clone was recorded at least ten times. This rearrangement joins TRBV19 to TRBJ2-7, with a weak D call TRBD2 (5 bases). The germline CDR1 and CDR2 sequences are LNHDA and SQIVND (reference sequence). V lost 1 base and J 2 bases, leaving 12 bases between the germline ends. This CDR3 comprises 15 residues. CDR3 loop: CASSIGYGETYEQYF. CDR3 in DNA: TGTGCCAGTAGTATAGGATACGGGGAGACCTACGAGCAGTACTTC.

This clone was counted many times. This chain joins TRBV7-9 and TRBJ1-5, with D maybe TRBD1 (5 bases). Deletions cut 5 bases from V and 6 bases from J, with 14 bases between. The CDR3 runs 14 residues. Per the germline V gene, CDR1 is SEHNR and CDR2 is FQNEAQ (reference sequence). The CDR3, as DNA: TGTGCCAGCAGCGGTTACCAGGGTGGTCAGCCCCAGCATTTT. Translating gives CASSGYQGGQPQHF.

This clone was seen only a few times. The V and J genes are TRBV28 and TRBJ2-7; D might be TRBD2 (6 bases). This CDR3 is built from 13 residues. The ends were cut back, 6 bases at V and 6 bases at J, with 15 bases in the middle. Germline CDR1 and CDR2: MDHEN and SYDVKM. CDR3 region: CASRDSMTSEQYF. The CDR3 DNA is TGTGCCAGCAGGGACTCGATGACTAGCGAGCAGTACTTC. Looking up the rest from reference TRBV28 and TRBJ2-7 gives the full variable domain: DVKVTQSSRYLVKRTGEKVFLECVQDMDHENMFWYRQDPGLGLRLIYFSYDVKMKEKGDIPEGYSVSREKKERFSLILESASTNQTSMYLCASRDSMTSEQYFGPGTRLTVT.

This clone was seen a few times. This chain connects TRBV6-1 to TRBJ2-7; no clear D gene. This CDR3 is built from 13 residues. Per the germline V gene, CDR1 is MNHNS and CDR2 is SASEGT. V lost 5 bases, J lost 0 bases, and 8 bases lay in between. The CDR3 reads CASSFGGSYEQYF. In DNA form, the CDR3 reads TGTGCCAGCAGTTTTGGTGGCTCCTACGAGCAGTACTTC.

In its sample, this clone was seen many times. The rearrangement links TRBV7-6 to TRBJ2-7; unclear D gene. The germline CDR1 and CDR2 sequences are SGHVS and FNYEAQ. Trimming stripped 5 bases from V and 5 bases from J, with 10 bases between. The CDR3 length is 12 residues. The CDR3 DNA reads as TGTGCCAGCAGCCGGATCTCGGACGAGCAGTACTTC. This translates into CASSRISDEQYF. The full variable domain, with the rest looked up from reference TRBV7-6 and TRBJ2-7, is GAGVSQSPRYKVTKRGQDVALRCDPISGHVSLYWYRQALGQGPEFLTYFNYEAQQDKSGLPNDRFSAERPEGSISTLTIQRTEQRDSAMYRCASSRISDEQYFGPGTRLTVT.

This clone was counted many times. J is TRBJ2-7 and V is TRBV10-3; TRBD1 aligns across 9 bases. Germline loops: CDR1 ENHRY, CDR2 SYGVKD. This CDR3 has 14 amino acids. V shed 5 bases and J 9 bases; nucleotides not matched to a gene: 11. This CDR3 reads CAISPRDRVPGQYF. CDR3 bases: TGTGCCATCAGTCCGCGGGACAGGGTCCCCGGGCAGTACTTC.

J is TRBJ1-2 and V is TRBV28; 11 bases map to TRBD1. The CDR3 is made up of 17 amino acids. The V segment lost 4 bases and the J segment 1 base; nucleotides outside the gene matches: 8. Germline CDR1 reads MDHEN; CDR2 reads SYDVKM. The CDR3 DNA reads TGTGCCAGCAGTTCCCCGGGACAGGGGGGAAATAACTATGGCTACACCTTC. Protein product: CASSSPGQGGNNYGYTF.

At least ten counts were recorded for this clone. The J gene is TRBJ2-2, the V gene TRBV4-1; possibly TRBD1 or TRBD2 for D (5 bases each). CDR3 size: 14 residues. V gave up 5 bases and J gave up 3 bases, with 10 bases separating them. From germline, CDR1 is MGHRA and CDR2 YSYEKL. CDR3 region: CASSGGLDTGELFF. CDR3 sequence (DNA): TGCGCCAGCAGCGGGGGATTGGACACCGGGGAGCTGTTTTTT.